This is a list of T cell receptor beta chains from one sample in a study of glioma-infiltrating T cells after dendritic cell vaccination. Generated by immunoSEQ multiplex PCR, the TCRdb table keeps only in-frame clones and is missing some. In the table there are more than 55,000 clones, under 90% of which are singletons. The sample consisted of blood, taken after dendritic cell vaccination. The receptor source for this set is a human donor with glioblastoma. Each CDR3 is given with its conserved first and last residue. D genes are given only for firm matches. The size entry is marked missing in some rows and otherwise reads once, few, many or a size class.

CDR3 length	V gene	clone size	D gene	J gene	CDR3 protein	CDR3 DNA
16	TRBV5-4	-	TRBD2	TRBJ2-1	CASSSRLAGAYNEQFF	TGTGCCAGCAGCTCTCGACTAGCGGGGGCCTACAATGAGCAGTTCTTC
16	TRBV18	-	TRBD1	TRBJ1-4	CASSQSKGATHEKLFF	TGTGCCAGCTCCCAATCGAAGGGGGCAACTCATGAAAAACTGTTTTTT
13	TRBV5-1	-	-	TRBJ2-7	CASPPKRSYEQYF	TGCGCCAGCCCCCCAAAGCGCTCCTACGAGCAGTACTTC
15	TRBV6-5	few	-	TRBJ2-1	CASSVRDIDYNEQFF	TGTGCCAGCAGTGTGAGGGACATAGACTACAATGAGCAGTTCTTC
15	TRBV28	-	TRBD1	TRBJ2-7	CASSLSPGQTYEQYF	TGTGCCAGCAGTTTATCACCGGGACAGACCTACGAGCAGTACTTC
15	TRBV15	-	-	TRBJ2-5	CATSRAPYGGETQYF	TGTGCCACCAGCAGAGCACCTTACGGGGGTGAGACCCAGTACTTC
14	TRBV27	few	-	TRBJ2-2	CASAAGWGTGELFF	TGTGCCAGCGCCGCGGGGTGGGGCACCGGGGAGCTGTTTTTT
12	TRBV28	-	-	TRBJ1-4	CASSSGNEKLFF	TGTGCCAGCAGTTCCGGGAATGAAAAACTGTTTTTT
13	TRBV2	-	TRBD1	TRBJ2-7	CAGGTGNLGEQYF	TGTGCCGGCGGGACAGGGAATTTGGGCGAGCAGTACTTC
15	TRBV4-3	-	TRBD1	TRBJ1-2	CASSQVRDRVGGYTF	TGCGCCAGCAGCCAAGTCCGGGACAGGGTGGGAGGCTACACCTTC
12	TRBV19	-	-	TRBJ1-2	CASSPLGVGYTF	TGTGCCAGTAGCCCTCTCGGGGTTGGCTACACCTTC
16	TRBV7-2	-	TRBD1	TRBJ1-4	CASSTPSGQGYGKLFF	TGTGCCAGCAGCACCCCTAGCGGACAGGGTTATGGAAAACTGTTTTTT
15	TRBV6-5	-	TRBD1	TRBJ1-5	CASSYSGTGYQPQHF	TGTGCCAGCAGTTACTCAGGGACAGGCTATCAGCCCCAGCATTTT
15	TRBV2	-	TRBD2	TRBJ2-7	CASQIETGGNYEQYF	TGTGCCAGCCAAATCGAAACGGGGGGAAACTACGAGCAGTACTTC
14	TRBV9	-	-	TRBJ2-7	CASSVESAAYEQYF	TGTGCCAGCAGCGTAGAATCGGCGGCTTACGAGCAGTACTTC
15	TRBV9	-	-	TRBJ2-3	CASSASTASTDTQYF	TGTGCCAGCAGCGCCTCGACAGCCAGCACAGATACGCAGTATTTT
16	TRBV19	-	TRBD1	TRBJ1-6	CASLSTGQSYNSPLHF	TGTGCCAGCCTATCCACGGGACAGTCATATAATTCACCCCTCCACTTT
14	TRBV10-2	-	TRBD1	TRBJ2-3	CASSEGQGTDTQYF	TGCGCCAGCAGTGAAGGACAGGGGACAGATACGCAGTATTTT
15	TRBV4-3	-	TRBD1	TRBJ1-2	CASSQEDRGLNGYTF	TGCGCCAGCAGCCAAGAGGACAGGGGGCTTAATGGCTACACCTTC
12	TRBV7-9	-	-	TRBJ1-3	CAGVGSGNTIYF	TGTGCCGGAGTCGGCTCTGGAAACACCATATATTTT
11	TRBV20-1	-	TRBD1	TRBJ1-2	CSQYRGDGYTF	TGCAGCCAATACAGGGGGGATGGCTACACCTTC
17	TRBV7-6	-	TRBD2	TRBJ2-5	CASSSPVEGREGETQYF	TGTGCCAGCAGCTCCCCAGTGGAGGGAAGGGAGGGGGAGACCCAGTACTTC
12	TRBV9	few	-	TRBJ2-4	CASSGEGDIQYF	TGTGCCAGCAGCGGGGAGGGGGACATTCAGTACTTC
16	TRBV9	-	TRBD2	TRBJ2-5	CASSVERGSLGETQYF	TGTGCCAGCAGCGTAGAGCGGGGGAGCCTTGGGGAGACCCAGTACTTC